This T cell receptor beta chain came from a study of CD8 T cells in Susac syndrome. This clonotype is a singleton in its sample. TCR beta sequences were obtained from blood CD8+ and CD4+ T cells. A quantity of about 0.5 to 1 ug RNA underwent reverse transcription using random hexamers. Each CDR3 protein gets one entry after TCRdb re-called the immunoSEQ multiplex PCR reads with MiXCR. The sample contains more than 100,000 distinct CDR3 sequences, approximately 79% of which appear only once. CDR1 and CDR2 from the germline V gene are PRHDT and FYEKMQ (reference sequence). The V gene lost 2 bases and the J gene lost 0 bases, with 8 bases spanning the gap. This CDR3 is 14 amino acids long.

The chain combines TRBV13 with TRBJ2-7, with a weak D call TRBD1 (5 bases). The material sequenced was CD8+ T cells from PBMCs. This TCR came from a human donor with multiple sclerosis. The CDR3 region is CASSLSGNSYEQYF. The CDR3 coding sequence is TGTGCCAGCAGCTTATCAGGGAACTCCTACGAGCAGTACTTC.